The clone carrying this T cell receptor beta chain appeared once. Antigen specificity is unknown. The data were produced by immunoSEQ multiplex PCR, yet TCRdb's version contains in-frame clones alone and is incomplete. The table records approximately 26,000 clones, roughly 82% of them present only once. Trimming removed 2 bases from V and 7 bases from J; junction bases left unmatched: 10. Germline V gene data show CDR1 as MGHRA and CDR2 as YSYEKL. The CDR3 has 16 residues. This specimen comes from a study of graft-versus-host responses after intestinal transplantation. The study, taken as a whole, reports: Allograft graft-versus-host to host-versus-graft clonal ratios ran high in patients with graft-donor T cell macrochimerism.

The receptor's source is a human donor who received an intestinal transplant. Sequencing used unstimulated CD4+ T cells sorted from spleen or lymph node cells, obtained before intestinal transplant. The chain couples TRBV4-1 to TRBJ2-7, with 11 bases lining up with TRBD2. DNA of the CDR3: TGCGCCAGCAGCCAACCTACTAGCGGGAGAGGAGGTGAGCAGTACTTC. Its protein product is CASSQPTSGRGGEQYF.